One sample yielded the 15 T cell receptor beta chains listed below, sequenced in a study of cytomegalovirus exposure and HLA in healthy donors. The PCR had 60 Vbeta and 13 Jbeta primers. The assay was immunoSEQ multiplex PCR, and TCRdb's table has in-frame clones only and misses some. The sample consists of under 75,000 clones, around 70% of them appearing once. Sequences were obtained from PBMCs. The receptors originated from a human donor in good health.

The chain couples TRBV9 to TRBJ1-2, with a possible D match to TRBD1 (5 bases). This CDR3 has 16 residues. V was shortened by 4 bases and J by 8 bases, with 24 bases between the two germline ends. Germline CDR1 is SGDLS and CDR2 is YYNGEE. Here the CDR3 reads CASSTMRISGRGGYTF. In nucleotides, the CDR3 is TGTGCCAGCAGCACAATGCGAATCTCGGGGCGGGGGGGCTACACCTTC.

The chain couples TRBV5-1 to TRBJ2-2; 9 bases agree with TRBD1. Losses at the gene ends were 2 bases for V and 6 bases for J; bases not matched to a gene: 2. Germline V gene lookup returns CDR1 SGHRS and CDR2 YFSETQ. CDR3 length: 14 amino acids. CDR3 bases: TGCGCCAGCAGCTTTGACAGGGGGGCCGGGGAGCTGTTTTTT. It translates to CASSFDRGAGELFF.

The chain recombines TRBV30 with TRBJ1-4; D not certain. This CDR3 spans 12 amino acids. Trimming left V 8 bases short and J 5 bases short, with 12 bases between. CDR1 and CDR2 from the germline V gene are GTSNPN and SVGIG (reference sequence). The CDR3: CARRGPNEKLFF. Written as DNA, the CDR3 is TGTGCCCGCCGGGGTCCGAATGAAAAACTGTTTTTT.

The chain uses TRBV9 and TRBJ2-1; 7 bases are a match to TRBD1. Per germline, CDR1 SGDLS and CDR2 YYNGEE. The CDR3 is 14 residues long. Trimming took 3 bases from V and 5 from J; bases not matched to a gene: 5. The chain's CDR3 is CASSARDSNNEQFF. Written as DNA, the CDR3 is TGTGCCAGCAGCGCCCGGGACAGTAACAATGAGCAGTTCTTC. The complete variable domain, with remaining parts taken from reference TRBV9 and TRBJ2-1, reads DSGVTQTPKHLITATGQRVTLRCSPRSGDLSVYWYQQSLDQGLQFLIQYYNGEERAKGNILERFSAQQFPDLHSELNLSSLELGDSALYFCASSARDSNNEQFFGPGTRLTVL.

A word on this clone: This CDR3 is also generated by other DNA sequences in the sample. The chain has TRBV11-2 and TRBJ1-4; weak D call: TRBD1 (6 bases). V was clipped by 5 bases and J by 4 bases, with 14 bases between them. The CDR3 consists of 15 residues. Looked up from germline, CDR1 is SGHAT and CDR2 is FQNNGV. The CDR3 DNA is TGTGCCAGCAGCCCACAACAGGGTTTTAATGAAAAACTGTTTTTT. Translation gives CASSPQQGFNEKLFF.

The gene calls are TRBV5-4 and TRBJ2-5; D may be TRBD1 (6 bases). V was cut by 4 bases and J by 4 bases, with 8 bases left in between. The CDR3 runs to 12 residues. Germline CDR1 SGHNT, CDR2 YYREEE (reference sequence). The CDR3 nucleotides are TGTGCCAGCAGCCTCAGGGGAGAGACCCAGTACTTC. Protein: CASSLRGETQYF.

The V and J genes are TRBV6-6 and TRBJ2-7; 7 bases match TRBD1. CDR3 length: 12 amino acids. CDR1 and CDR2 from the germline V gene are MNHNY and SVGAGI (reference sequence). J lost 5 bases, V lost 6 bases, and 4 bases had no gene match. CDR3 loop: CASRQQGNEQYF. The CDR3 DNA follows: TGTGCCAGCAGACAACAGGGGAACGAGCAGTACTTC.

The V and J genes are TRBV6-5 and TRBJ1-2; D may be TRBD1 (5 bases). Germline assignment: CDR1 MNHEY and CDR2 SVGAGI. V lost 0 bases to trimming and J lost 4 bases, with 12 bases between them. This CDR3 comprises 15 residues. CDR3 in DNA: TGTGCCAGCAGTTACTCGGTGCAGGGTAGCTATGGCTACACCTTC. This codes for CASSYSVQGSYGYTF.

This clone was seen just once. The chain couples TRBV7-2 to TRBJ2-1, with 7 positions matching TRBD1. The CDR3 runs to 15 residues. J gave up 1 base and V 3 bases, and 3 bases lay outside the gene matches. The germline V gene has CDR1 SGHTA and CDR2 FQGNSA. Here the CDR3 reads CASSLGDSSYNEQFF. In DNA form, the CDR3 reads TGTGCCAGCAGCTTGGGGGACAGTTCCTACAATGAGCAGTTCTTC.

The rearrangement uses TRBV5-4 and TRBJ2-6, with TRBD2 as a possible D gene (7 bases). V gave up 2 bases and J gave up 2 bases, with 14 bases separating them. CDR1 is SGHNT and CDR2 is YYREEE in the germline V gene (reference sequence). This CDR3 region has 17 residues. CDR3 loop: CASSFLLGGAGANVLTF. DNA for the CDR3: TGTGCCAGCAGCTTTCTTTTAGGGGGGGCTGGGGCCAACGTCCTGACTTTC.

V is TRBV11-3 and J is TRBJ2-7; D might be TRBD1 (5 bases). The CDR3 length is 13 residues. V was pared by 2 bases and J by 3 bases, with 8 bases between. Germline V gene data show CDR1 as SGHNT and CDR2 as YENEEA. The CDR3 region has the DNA TGTGCCAGCAGCTTAAACAGGTACTACGAGCAGTACTTC. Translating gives CASSLNRYYEQYF.

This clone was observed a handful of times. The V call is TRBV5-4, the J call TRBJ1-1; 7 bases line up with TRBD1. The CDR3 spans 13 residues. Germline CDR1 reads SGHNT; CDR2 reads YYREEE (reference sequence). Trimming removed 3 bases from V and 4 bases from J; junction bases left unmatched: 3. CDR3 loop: CASSYQGGTEAFF. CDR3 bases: TGTGCCAGCAGCTATCAGGGGGGCACTGAAGCTTTCTTT.

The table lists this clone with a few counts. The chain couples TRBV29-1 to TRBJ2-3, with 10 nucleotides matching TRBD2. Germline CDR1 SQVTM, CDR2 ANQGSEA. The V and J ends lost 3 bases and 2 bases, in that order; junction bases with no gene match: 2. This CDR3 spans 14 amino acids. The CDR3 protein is CSVDGTSVTDTQYF. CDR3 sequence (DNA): TGCAGCGTTGACGGGACTAGCGTCACAGATACGCAGTATTTT.

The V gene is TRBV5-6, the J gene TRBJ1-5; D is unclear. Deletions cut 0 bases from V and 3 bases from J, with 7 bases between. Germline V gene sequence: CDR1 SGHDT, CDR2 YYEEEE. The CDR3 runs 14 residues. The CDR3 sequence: CASSLGPLNQPQHF. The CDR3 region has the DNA TGTGCCAGCAGCTTGGGTCCCCTCAATCAGCCCCAGCATTTT.

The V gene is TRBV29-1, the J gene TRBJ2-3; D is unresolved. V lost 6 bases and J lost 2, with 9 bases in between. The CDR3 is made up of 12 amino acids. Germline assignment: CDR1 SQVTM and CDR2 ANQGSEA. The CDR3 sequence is CSVARYTDTQYF. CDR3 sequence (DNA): TGCAGCGTGGCCAGGTACACAGATACGCAGTATTTT.